This entry describes one TCR beta chain. The antigen it recognizes is unknown. Within one base of it there is no much larger clone, and no base qualities were kept. The data are from a study of shared clonotypes between healthy human individuals (TCRdb year 2020). With regard to the full study: The cohort comprised a couple of women and a few men aged 18 to 49 years. Different laboratories and diverse techniques were used to prepare libraries and sequence TCR repertoires, to increase sequencing depth and limit assay-specific biases. To estimate repertoire size and how much clonotypes are shared between individuals, the study performed deep sequencing of blood TCR repertoires from five healthy adults. Per donor, leukapheresis produced somewhere between about 0.94 and 9.5 billion PBMCs. For each donor, CD4 naive and CD4 memory were each given three plates, CD8 naive was given two plates, and CD8 memory was given one plate.

CD8 naive samples were obtained by positive selection for CCR7 among CD45RO-negative cells, yielding a CD45RA+CCR7+ population from which TemRA cells were excluded. The donors were healthy, HIV-negative adults who had no recently reported acute infections or vaccinations. Every donor was a Caucasian adult residing in Nashville, Tennessee, USA. Blood was obtained by leukapheresis, after which PBMCs were separated by Ficoll-Histopaque density gradient centrifugation and cryopreserved in liquid nitrogen vapor phase. Analytical flow cytometry was used to check the purity and quantity of every magnetically sorted T cell population. Genomic DNA was isolated from each sorted fraction and quantified by UV absorbance on a Nanodrop 2000c. TCR CDR3 regions were amplified from genomic DNA by multiplex PCR using the deep immunoSEQ assay. Extracted genomic DNA from each cell subset was spread evenly across all wells of several immunoSEQ 96-well plates, with each plate serving as a replicate. For sorted subsets, about 0.2 ug genomic DNA, equal to some 30,000 T cell genomes, was loaded into each replicate PCR. Purified libraries were measured with a Qubit 3.0 fluorometer, size-checked on a Bioanalyzer 2100, and measured again with the KAPA Library Quantification kit. A separate single-read 150-cycle Illumina NextSeq 550 flow cell was used to sequence each immunoSEQ 96-well plate. The study's processing was this. Because only junctional sequences without quality scores were contained in the immunoSEQ output, filtering matching that applied to full-length reads could not be performed. To assign V/J genes and CDR3, sequences were annotated using PyIR, a Python wrapper for IgBLAST v1.9, with IMGT germline references. Any read was removed if the V/J assignment was weak (E-value above 1e-6), the CDR3 was missing, or the read contained stop codons, out-of-frame junctions, or ambiguous translated residues. V3J clonotypes were defined as sequences sharing an identical inferred V gene, J gene, and CDR3 amino acid sequence. The percentage overlap between two repertoires was calculated by dividing the number of shared unique clonotypes by the size of the smaller repertoire. Richness of each repertoire was evaluated using RTK rarefaction, the Chao1 estimator, and Recon v2.1 estimates of unobserved clonotypes. OLGA was used to compute generation probabilities for all TCRbeta clonotypes that the gDNA method yielded from a handful of donors. The table was pulled from immuneACCESS by TCRdb, which kept in-frame rearrangements only. Such tables lose some clones; where checked, under half of the loss comes from unresolved V genes, and the rest has no known cause. Clone size and V and J calls were adopted from that table, with D and trimming inferred from the DNA. This sample holds under 600,000 clones; 98% were observed only once. In total, the top ten clones hold less than 0.35% of the sample.

Overall study results and their limits: Across a handful of donors, around 5.4% of naive CD4, approximately 3.6% of naive CD8, around 2.1% of memory CD4, and approximately 0.4% of memory CD8 clonotypes were shared. Sampling was restricted to blood, and TCR repertoires in tissues likely differ from the TCR repertoires found in blood. Even with the large sequencing depth, rarefaction of the sorted-subset datasets indicated that sequencing was incomplete. Higher generation probabilities were observed for clonotypes shared by all four sorted-subset donors than for non-shared clonotypes. Naive subsets generally had larger estimated clonotype richness than memory subsets did. Based on pairwise subsampling, the degree of clonotype sharing among donors was expected to be affected by sequencing depth. Because the study included a small number of donors, the genetic and exposure-history diversity represented was limited.

The sequence was collected from a man in his thirties or forties in good health. The material sequenced was naive CD8+ T cells sorted from blood. Sample cell subset or site, as interpreted from the label and publication: CD45RA+CCR7+.

The CDR3 region reads CASSSTGGSADTQYF. The DNA is as follows: TGTGCCAGCAGCTCTACAGGGGGCTCTGCAGATACGCAGTATTTT. The rearrangement combines TRBV5-6 with TRBJ2-3; TRBD1 matches 9 bases in the middle. CDR1 and CDR2 are drawn from the germline V gene: SGHDT, YYEEEE. From the cysteine up to the phenylalanine, the CDR3 has a length of 15 residues. The CDR3 DNA has 45 bases and is translated from base 1. The junction shows trimming of 3 bases on V and 4 bases on J, and the gene matches do not reach 6 bases of it.